Shown below are 28 T cell receptor beta chains from a single sample sequenced in a study of technical replicates of blood from several donors. The method was immunoSEQ multiplex PCR; TCRdb's version includes in-frame clones alone and lacks a portion of them. This sample has 91,000 or so clones, with around 95% found just once. Sample: T cells isolated from PBMCs. The receptors were sampled from a human donor in good health.

The chain combines TRBV9 with TRBJ2-1; D call uncertain. Germline CDR1 reads SGDLS; CDR2 reads YYNGEE. The CDR3 consists of 15 residues. The V gene lost 0 bases and the J gene lost 0 bases, with 7 bases spanning the gap. The CDR3 DNA follows: TGTGCCAGCAGCGTAGCCGCCAGCTCCTACAATGAGCAGTTCTTC. It is translated as CASSVAASSYNEQFF.

The gene calls are TRBV5-1 and TRBJ1-4; TRBD1 matches 9 bases. The CDR3 consists of 16 residues. V gave up 1 base and J gave up 3 bases; unmatched junction bases: 4. Germline CDR1 is SGHRS and CDR2 is YFSETQ. The chain's CDR3 is CASSLTGQGSNEKLFF. CDR3 in DNA: TGCGCCAGCAGCTTGACCGGACAGGGGTCTAATGAAAAACTGTTTTTT. Full variable domain (remainder filled in from reference TRBV5-1 and TRBJ1-4): KAGVTQTPRYLIKTRGQQVTLSCSPISGHRSVSWYQQTPGQGLQFLFEYFSETQRNKGNFPGRFSGRQFSNSRSEMNVSTLELGDSALYLCASSLTGQGSNEKLFFGSGTQLSVL.

The chain recombines TRBV6-6 with TRBJ1-1; D perhaps matches TRBD1 (5 bases). V dropped 7 bases and J dropped 2 bases, with 11 bases sitting between them. Germline lookup yields CDR1 MNHNY and CDR2 SVGAGI (reference sequence). The CDR3 spans 13 residues. CDR3 sequence: CASTHWGNTEAFF. CDR3 DNA: TGTGCCAGCACCCATTGGGGCAACACTGAAGCTTTCTTT.

V and J are TRBV7-6 and TRBJ2-7; 7 bases line up with TRBD1. Germline CDR1 reads SGHVS; CDR2 reads FNYEAQ. The CDR3 is made up of 16 amino acids. Germline trimming cut 5 bases from V and 4 bases from J; bases unmatched to any gene: 14. CDR3: CASSQYRDSRVYEQYF. In nucleotides, the CDR3 is TGTGCCAGCAGCCAATACCGGGACAGTCGTGTTTACGAGCAGTACTTC.

The CDR3 sequence is CAWSDLGGGQADTQYF. The CDR3 DNA is TGTGCCTGGAGCGACCTTGGAGGGGGCCAGGCAGATACGCAGTATTTT. The chain recombines TRBV30 with TRBJ2-3; D is perhaps TRBD1 (7 bases). This CDR3 comprises 16 residues. CDR1 and CDR2 (germline): GTSNPN, SVGIG (reference sequence). Trimming removed 3 bases at V and 4 bases at J, with 20 bases between. Drawing the rest from reference TRBV30 and TRBJ2-3, the complete variable domain is SQTIHQWPATLVQPVGSPLSLECTVEGTSNPNLYWYRQAAGRGLQLLFYSVGIGQISSEVPQNLSASRPQDRQFILSSKKLLLSDSGFYLCAWSDLGGGQADTQYFGPGTRLTVL.

The chain has TRBV6-1 and TRBJ2-7; 12 nucleotides line up with TRBD2. The V and J ends lost 2 bases and 4 bases, in that order; junction bases with no gene match: 9. CDR1 MNHNS and CDR2 SASEGT come from the germline V gene. The CDR3 spans 17 residues. CDR3 bases: TGTGCCAGCAGTGAAAGGCGCGGACTAGCGGGGTTATACGAGCAGTACTTC. It specifies CASSERRGLAGLYEQYF.

The chain couples TRBV29-1 to TRBJ1-1; no definite D call. Germline V gene data show CDR1 as SQVTM and CDR2 as ANQGSEA. The CDR3 is 13 residues long. V lost 5 bases to trimming and J lost 5 bases, with 15 bases between them. This CDR3 reads CSVLGSSGTEAFF. In DNA form, the CDR3 reads TGCAGCGTTCTGGGCAGTAGCGGAACTGAAGCTTTCTTT.

V and J are TRBV5-4 and TRBJ2-5; 14 nucleotides match TRBD2. CDR3 size: 19 residues. The junction had 12 bases not matched to a gene; V was cut back by 4 bases and J by 1 base. Germline V gene lookup returns CDR1 SGHNT and CDR2 YYREEE (reference sequence). CDR3 DNA: TGTGCCAGCAGCCCGCGGACTAGCGGGGGGCGCCAATTCCAAGAGACCCAGTACTTC. Protein product: CASSPRTSGGRQFQETQYF.

The J gene is TRBJ1-2, the V gene TRBV7-8; 7 bases align to TRBD1. The V and J ends lost 5 bases and 6 bases, in that order; junction bases with no gene match: 9. CDR3 length equals 14 residues. Germline loops: CDR1 SGHVS, CDR2 FQNEAQ. This CDR3 reads CASSVYRQGDGYTF. The DNA of the CDR3 is TGTGCCAGCAGCGTATATAGGCAGGGGGATGGCTACACCTTC.

This sequence joins TRBV7-7 and TRBJ2-3; the D gene is possibly TRBD2 (6 bases). V lost 3 bases and J 4 bases, leaving 11 bases between the germline ends. Germline V gene sequence: CDR1 SSHAT, CDR2 FNYEAQ (reference sequence). The CDR3 spans 14 residues. For the CDR3, the DNA is TGTGCCAGCAGCTTCTTGGGACTGTCAGATACGCAGTATTTT. Translated, it gives CASSFLGLSDTQYF.

The chain couples TRBV18 to TRBJ2-7; TRBD2 agrees at 13 bases. Germline V gene sequence: CDR1 KGHSH, CDR2 LQKENI. This CDR3 has 18 residues. V shed 4 bases and J 3 bases; nucleotides not matched to a gene: 12. CDR3 DNA: TGTGCCAGCTCACAACTCATATCCGGGACTAGCGGGAACTACGAGCAGTACTTC. It yields the protein CASSQLISGTSGNYEQYF.

The chain joins TRBV5-1 to TRBJ2-3; 11 nucleotides match TRBD2. Germline CDR1 reads SGHRS; CDR2 reads YFSETQ. After removal of 0 bases from V and 6 bases from J, the junction contained 12 bases not matched to a gene. The CDR3 has 18 amino acids. In DNA, the CDR3 is TGCGCCAGCAGCTTGGGGGGGCTAGCGGGAGGCCAAGCGGATACGCAGTATTTT. Amino acids: CASSLGGLAGGQADTQYF.

CDR3 in DNA: TGTGCCACCAGCAGAGAAAACCGGGCTTTCTTT. Amino acids: CATSRENRAFF. This rearrangement joins TRBV15 to TRBJ1-1, with no clear D. The V gene lost 0 bases and the J gene lost 11 bases, with 7 bases spanning the gap. This CDR3 contains 11 residues. From germline, CDR1 is LNHNV and CDR2 YYDKDF (reference sequence).

CDR3 nucleotide sequence: TGTGCCAGCAGCCAAGACCATATGGGGGGAAGCACAGATACGCAGTATTTT. Translation gives CASSQDHMGGSTDTQYF. V is TRBV4-2 and J is TRBJ2-3, with D possibly being TRBD2 (6 bases). Trimming removed 0 bases at V and 0 bases at J, with 13 bases between. The germline V gene encodes CDR1 LGHNA and CDR2 YNFKEQ. The CDR3 spans 17 residues.

V is TRBV27 and J is TRBJ1-2; tentative D call: TRBD1 (6 bases). The length of the CDR3 is 13 residues. Trimming pared 3 bases from V and 2 bases from J, leaving 7 bases between. The germline V gene encodes CDR1 MNHEY and CDR2 SMNVEV (reference sequence). In DNA form, the CDR3 reads TGTGCCAGCAGTTTCGGACAGAACTATGGCTACACCTTC. This encodes CASSFGQNYGYTF.

The V call is TRBV6-5, the J call TRBJ1-4; D is unresolved. Trimming left V 6 bases short and J 3 bases short, with 14 bases between. The germline CDR1 and CDR2 sequences are MNHEY and SVGAGI. The CDR3 is 15 residues long. CDR3 bases: TGTGCCAGCAGCCTAGTGAGCTGGCCTAATGAAAAACTGTTTTTT. Protein: CASSLVSWPNEKLFF.

The rearrangement uses TRBV19 and TRBJ1-2, with no clear D. Looked up from germline, CDR1 is LNHDA and CDR2 is SQIVND (reference sequence). The V and J ends lost 1 base and 5 bases respectively, with 23 bases between them. This CDR3 comprises 18 residues. The chain's CDR3 is CASSIAPSGRKVSYGYTF. CDR3 nucleotide sequence: TGTGCCAGTAGTATAGCACCCTCGGGAAGAAAAGTATCGTATGGCTACACCTTC.

This rearrangement joins TRBV19 to TRBJ2-1; TRBD1 aligns across 7 bases. Unmatched junction bases numbered 2, after V lost 4 bases and J lost 5 bases. Germline CDR1 LNHDA, CDR2 SQIVND (reference sequence). The CDR3 runs to 13 residues. The CDR3 protein is CASSRDSNNEQFF. CDR3 bases: TGTGCCAGTAGTAGGGACAGCAACAATGAGCAGTTCTTC.

The V call is TRBV4-2, the J call TRBJ1-2; 9 bases fit TRBD1. The germline CDR1 and CDR2 sequences are LGHNA and YNFKEQ. Trimming cost V 0 bases and J 8 bases; bases outside gene matches: 7. CDR3 length equals 15 residues. As DNA, the CDR3 is TGTGCCAGCAGCCAAGAAGAAACAGGGGGCAACGGCTACACCTTC. Translated, it gives CASSQEETGGNGYTF.

The V call is TRBV10-3, the J call TRBJ2-2; D is possibly TRBD2 (5 bases). The V end lost 2 bases, the J end lost 0 bases, and 10 bases lay between the germline ends. Germline V gives CDR1 ENHRY, CDR2 SYGVKD. This CDR3 has 16 amino acids. CDR3 bases: TGTGCCATCAGTGAGCCGGGGTATTCGAACACCGGGGAGCTGTTTTTT. This encodes CAISEPGYSNTGELFF.

This clone was seen a single time. The J gene is TRBJ1-1, the V gene TRBV7-2; D is unresolved. This CDR3 comprises 14 residues. Trimming shortened V by 5 bases and J by 1 base, and 11 bases separated the two germline ends. Germline V gene sequence: CDR1 SGHTA, CDR2 FQGNSA. DNA for the CDR3: TGTGCCAGCAGCCCCTATCTCCAGAACACTGAAGCTTTCTTT. It codes for CASSPYLQNTEAFF.

The rearrangement joins TRBV5-4 to TRBJ1-5, with 7 bases identical to TRBD1. The V gene's germline CDR1 is SGHNT and CDR2 YYREEE (reference sequence). J was trimmed by 6 bases and V by 5 bases; bases with no gene match: 8. The CDR3 totals 14 residues. The DNA for the CDR3 is TGTGCCAGCAGGACGAGACAGGGCCTTCAGCCCCAGCATTTT. Protein product: CASRTRQGLQPQHF.

This sequence joins TRBV6-1 and TRBJ2-1; TRBD2 might be the D (5 bases). The CDR3 has 15 amino acids. CDR1 is MNHNS and CDR2 is SASEGT in the germline V gene. Deletions cut 7 bases from V and 7 bases from J, with 20 bases between. CDR3 sequence (DNA): TGTGCCAGCAATCTCGGCCTAGCTTTTGGGAATGAGCAGTTCTTC. It encodes CASNLGLAFGNEQFF.

Comments on this clone: This sample also contains other DNA sequences that code for the same CDR3. V and J are TRBV6-1 and TRBJ1-5; the D is unclear. Trimming removed 1 base at V and 4 bases at J, with 5 bases between. This CDR3 has 13 amino acids. Germline CDR1 and CDR2: MNHNS and SASEGT. The CDR3 sequence is CASSEGRNQPQHF. The DNA for the CDR3 is TGTGCCAGCAGTGAAGGCAGGAATCAGCCCCAGCATTTT.

V and J are TRBV2 and TRBJ2-7; tentatively, D is TRBD1 (5 bases). CDR3 length: 14 amino acids. V was clipped by 7 bases and J by 2 bases, with 15 bases between them. Germline assignment: CDR1 SNHLY and CDR2 FYNNEI. The CDR3 DNA reads TGTGCCAGCAAAAGTGGACACTTTACCTACGAGCAGTACTTC. This encodes CASKSGHFTYEQYF.

The V and J genes are TRBV5-6 and TRBJ1-2; 8 bases fit TRBD1. The germline CDR1 and CDR2 sequences are SGHDT and YYEEEE. Trimming took 5 bases from V and 0 from J; bases not matched to a gene: 6. This CDR3 region has 15 residues. The DNA of the CDR3 is TGTGCCAGCAGATATGGACAGGGCCCTAACTATGGCTACACCTTC. Residues: CASRYGQGPNYGYTF.

The gene calls are TRBV19 and TRBJ1-4; 7 positions agree with TRBD1. The CDR3 has 13 residues. Trimming cost V 7 bases and J 6 bases; bases outside gene matches: 5. Germline CDR1 LNHDA, CDR2 SQIVND (reference sequence). CDR3 DNA sequence: TGTGCCAGTAAAGTACAGGGGTATGAAAAACTGTTTTTT. It is translated as CASKVQGYEKLFF.

The chain combines TRBV27 with TRBJ1-2; no firm D call. The CDR3 covers 15 residues. The germline CDR1 and CDR2 sequences are MNHEY and SMNVEV (reference sequence). V was clipped by 4 bases and J by 4 bases, with 16 bases between them. CDR3: CASSSRDLSPYGYTF. CDR3 nucleotide sequence: TGTGCCAGCAGTTCCCGGGATCTCTCCCCCTATGGCTACACCTTC.